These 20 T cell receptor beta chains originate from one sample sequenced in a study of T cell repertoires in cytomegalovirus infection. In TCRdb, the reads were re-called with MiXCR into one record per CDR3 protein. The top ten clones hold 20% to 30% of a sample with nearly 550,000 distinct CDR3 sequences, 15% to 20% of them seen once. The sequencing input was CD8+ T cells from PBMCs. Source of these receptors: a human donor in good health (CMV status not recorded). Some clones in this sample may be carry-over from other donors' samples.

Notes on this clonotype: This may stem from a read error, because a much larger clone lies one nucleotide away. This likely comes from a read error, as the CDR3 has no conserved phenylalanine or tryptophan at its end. The CDR3 loop is CASSQSPGNYYEQYL. CDR3 in DNA: TGCGCCAGCAGCCAATCCCCCGGGAATTACTACGAGCAGTACTTA. V and J are TRBV4-1 and TRBJ2-7; a possible D gene is TRBD2 (5 bases). The V gene lost 2 bases and the J gene lost 3 bases, with 14 bases spanning the gap. The CDR3 is 15 amino acids. Germline V gives CDR1 MGHRA, CDR2 YSYEKL.

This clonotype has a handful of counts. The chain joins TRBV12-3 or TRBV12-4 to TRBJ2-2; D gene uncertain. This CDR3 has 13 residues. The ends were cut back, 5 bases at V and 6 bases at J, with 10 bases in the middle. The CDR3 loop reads CASSPYGSGELFF. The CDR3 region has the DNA TGTGCCAGCAGTCCCTACGGTTCCGGGGAGCTGTTTTTT.

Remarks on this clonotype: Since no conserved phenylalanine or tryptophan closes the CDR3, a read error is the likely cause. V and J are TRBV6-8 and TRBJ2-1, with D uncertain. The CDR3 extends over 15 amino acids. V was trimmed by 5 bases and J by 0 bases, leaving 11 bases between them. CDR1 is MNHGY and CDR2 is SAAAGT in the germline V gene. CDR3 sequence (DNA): TGTGCCAGCAGTACTCAGACGAGCTCCTACAATGAGCAGTTCTTA. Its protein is CASSTQTSSYNEQFL.

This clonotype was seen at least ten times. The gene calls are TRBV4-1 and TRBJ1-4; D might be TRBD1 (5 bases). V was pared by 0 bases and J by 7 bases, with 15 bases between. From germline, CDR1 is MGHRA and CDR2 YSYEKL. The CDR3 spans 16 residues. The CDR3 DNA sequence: TGCGCCAGCAGCCAAGATGAGCAGGGCGAAGTTGAAAAACTGTTTTTT. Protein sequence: CASSQDEQGEVEKLFF.

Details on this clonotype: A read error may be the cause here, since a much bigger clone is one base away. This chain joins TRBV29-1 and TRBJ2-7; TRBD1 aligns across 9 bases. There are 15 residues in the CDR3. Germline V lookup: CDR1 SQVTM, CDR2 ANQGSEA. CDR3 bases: TGCAGCGTTGAAGACGGGACAGGGAATCCCTACGCGCAGTACTTC. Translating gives CSVEDGTGNPYAQYF.

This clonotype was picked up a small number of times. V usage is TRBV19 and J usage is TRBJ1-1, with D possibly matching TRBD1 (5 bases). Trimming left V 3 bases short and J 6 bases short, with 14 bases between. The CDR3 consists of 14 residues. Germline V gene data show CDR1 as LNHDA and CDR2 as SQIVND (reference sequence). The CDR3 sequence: CASSMKQGYPEAFF. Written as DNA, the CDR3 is TGTGCCAGTAGTATGAAGCAGGGATACCCTGAAGCTTTCTTT.

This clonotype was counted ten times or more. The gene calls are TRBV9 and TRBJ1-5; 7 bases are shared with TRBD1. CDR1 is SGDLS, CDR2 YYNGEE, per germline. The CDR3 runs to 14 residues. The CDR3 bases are TGTGCTAGTAGCGTTGGAGGGGGCGGTCAGCCCCAGCATTTT. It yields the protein CASSVGGGGQPQHF.

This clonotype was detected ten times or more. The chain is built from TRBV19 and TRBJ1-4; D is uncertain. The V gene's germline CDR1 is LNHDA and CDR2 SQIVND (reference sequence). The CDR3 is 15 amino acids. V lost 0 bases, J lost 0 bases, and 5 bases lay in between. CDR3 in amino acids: CASSIDRTTNEKLFF. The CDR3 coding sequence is TGTGCCAGTAGTATAGACCGAACAACTAATGAAAAACTGTTTTTT.

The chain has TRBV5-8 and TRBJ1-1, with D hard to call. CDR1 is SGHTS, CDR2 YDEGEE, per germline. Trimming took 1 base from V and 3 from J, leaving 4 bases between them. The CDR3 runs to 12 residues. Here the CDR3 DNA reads TGTGCCAGCAGCTTGAGGTACACTGAAGCTTTCTTT. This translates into CASSLRYTEAFF.

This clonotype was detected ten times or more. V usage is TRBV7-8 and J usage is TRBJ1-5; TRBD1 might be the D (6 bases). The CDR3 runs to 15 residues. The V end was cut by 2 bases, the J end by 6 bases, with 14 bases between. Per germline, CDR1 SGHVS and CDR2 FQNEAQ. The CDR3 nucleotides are TGTGCCAGCAGCTTACTATACAGGGAGGTTCAGCCCCAGCATTTT. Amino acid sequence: CASSLLYREVQPQHF. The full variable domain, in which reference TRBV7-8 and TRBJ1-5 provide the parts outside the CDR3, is GAGVSQSPRYKVAKRGQDVALRCDPISGHVSLFWYQQALGQGPEFLTYFQNEAQLDKSGLPSDRFFAERPEGSVSTLKIQRTQQEDSAVYLCASSLLYREVQPQHFGDGTRLSIL.

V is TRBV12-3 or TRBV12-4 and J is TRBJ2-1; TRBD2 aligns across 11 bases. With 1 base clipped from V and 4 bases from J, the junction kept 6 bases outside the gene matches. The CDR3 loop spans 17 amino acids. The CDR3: CASSLDPLAGGYNEQFF. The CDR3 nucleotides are TGTGCCAGCAGTTTAGACCCCCTAGCGGGAGGTTACAATGAGCAGTTCTTC.

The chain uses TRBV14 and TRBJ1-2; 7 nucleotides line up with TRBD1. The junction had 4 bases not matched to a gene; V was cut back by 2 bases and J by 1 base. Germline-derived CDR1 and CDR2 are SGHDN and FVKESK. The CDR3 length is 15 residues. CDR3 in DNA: TGTGCCAGCAGCCAATCCGGGACAGTTAACTATGGCTACACCTTC. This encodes CASSQSGTVNYGYTF.

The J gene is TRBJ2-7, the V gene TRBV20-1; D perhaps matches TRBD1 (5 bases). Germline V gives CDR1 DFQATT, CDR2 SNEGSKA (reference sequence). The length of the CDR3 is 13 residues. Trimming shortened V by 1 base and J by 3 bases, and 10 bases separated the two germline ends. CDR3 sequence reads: CSARAGRNYEQYF. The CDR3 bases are TGCAGTGCTAGAGCAGGGCGGAACTACGAGCAGTACTTC.

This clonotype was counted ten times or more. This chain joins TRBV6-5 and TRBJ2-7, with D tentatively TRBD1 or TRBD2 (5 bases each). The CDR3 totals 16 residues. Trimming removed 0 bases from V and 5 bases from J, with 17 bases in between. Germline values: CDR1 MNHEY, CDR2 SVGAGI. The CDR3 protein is CASSYSGGWGNHEQYF. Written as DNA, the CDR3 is TGTGCCAGCAGTTACTCGGGCGGTTGGGGGAACCACGAGCAGTACTTC.

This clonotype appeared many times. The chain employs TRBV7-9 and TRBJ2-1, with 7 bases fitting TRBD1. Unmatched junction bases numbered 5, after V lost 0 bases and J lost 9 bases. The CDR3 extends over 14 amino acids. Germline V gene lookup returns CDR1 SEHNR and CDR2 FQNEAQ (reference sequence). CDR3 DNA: TGTGCCAGCAGCTTAGCGCTGGGACAGAGTGAGCAGTTCTTC. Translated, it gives CASSLALGQSEQFF.

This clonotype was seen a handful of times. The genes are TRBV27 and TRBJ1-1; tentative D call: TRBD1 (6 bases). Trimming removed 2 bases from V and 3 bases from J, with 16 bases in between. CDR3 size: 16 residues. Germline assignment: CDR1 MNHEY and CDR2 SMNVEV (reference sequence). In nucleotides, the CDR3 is TGTGCCAGCAGTTTAACCCGGGGGCGTCGGGACACTGAAGCTTTCTTT. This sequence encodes CASSLTRGRRDTEAFF.

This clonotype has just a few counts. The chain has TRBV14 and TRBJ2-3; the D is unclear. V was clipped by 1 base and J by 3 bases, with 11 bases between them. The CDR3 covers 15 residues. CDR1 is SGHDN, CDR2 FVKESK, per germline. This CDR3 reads CASSQAPPMTDTQYF. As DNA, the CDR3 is TGTGCCAGCAGCCAAGCTCCCCCCATGACAGATACGCAGTATTTT.

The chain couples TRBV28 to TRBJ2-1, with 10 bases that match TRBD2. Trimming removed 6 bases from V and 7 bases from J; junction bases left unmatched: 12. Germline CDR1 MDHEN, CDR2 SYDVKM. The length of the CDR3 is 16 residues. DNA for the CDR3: TGTGCCAGCAGAAGGACTAGCGGCCGGGCCTCGAATGAGCAGTTCTTC. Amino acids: CASRRTSGRASNEQFF.

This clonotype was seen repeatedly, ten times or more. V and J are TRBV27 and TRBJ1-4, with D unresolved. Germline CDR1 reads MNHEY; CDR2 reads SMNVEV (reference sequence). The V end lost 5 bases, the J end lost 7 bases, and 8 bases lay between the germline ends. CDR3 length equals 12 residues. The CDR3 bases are TGTGCCAGCAGTCGGACGGGTGAAAAACTGTTTTTT. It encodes CASSRTGEKLFF.

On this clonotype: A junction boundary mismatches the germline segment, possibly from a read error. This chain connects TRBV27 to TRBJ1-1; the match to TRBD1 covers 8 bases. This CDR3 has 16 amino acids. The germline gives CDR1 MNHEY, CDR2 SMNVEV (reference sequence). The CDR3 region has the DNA TGTGCCAGCAGTTCCCCACAGGGGGGCTTGAACTCTGAAGCTTTCTTT. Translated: CASSSPQGGLNSEAFF.